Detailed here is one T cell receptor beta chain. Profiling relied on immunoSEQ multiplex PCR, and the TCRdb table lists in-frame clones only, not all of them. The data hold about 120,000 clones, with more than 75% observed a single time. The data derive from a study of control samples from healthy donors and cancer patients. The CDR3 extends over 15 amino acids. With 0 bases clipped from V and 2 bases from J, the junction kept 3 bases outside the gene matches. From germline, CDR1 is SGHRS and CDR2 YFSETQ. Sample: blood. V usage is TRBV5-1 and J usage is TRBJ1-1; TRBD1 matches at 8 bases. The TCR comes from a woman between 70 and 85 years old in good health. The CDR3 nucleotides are TGCGCCAGCAGCTTGGTGGACAGGGTTAACACTGAAGCTTTCTTT. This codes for CASSLVDRVNTEAFF.